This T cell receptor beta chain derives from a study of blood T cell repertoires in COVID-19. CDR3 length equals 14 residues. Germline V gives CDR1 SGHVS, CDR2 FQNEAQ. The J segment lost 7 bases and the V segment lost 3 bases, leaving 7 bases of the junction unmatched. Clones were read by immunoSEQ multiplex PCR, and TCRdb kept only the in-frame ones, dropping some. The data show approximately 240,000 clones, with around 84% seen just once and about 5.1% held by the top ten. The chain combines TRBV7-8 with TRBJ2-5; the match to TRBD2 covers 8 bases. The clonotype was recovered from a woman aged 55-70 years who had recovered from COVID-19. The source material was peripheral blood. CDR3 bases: TGTGCCAGCAGCTTCGGCGGGGGGTTGGGGACCCAGTACTTC. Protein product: CASSFGGGLGTQYF. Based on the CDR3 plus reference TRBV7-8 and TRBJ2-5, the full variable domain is GAGVSQSPRYKVAKRGQDVALRCDPISGHVSLFWYQQALGQGPEFLTYFQNEAQLDKSGLPSDRFFAERPEGSVSTLKIQRTQQEDSAVYLCASSFGGGLGTQYFGPGTRLLVL.